The 5 T cell receptor beta chains below were found in one sample sequenced in a study of cytomegalovirus exposure and HLA in healthy donors. 13 Jbeta primers and 60 Vbeta primers were used for the PCR. Generated by immunoSEQ multiplex PCR, the TCRdb table keeps only in-frame clones and is missing some. This table has 60,000 to 70,000 clones, roughly two thirds appearing once. The sample consisted of PBMCs. The receptors stem from a woman between 50 and 59 years old in good health and CMV-seronegative.

This clone occurred a few times. The V gene is TRBV5-4, the J gene TRBJ1-1; the match to TRBD1 covers 12 bases. The CDR3 length is 15 residues. J gave up 8 bases and V 4 bases, and 9 bases lay outside the gene matches. In germline, CDR1 is SGHNT, CDR2 YYREEE (reference sequence). The CDR3: CASSLGTGGGTEAFF. CDR3 nucleotide sequence: TGTGCCAGCAGCCTAGGGACAGGGGGCGGTACCGAAGCTTTCTTT.

The chain employs TRBV28 and TRBJ2-1; 10 bases line up with TRBD2. The CDR3 length is 14 residues. V shed 3 bases, J shed 10 bases, and the junction held 6 bases outside the gene matches. CDR1 MDHEN and CDR2 SYDVKM come from the germline V gene. Here the CDR3 reads CASSFSGRAHEQFF. CDR3 sequence (DNA): TGTGCCAGCAGTTTCAGCGGGAGGGCCCACGAGCAGTTCTTC.

As DNA, the CDR3 is TGCAGCGTTCGGGGAGGGGGGAATGGCTACACCTTC. It yields the protein CSVRGGGNGYTF. J is TRBJ1-2 and V is TRBV29-1, with a weak D call TRBD1 (6 bases). Trimming shortened V by 5 bases and J by 6 bases, and 13 bases separated the two germline ends. The CDR3 loop spans 12 amino acids. Germline CDR1 SQVTM, CDR2 ANQGSEA. Using reference TRBV29-1 and TRBJ1-2 for the parts outside the CDR3, the full variable domain is SAVISQKPSRDICQRGTSLTIQCQVDSQVTMMFWYRQQPGQSLTLIATANQGSEATYESGFVIDKFPISRPNLTFSTLTVSNMSPEDSSIYLCSVRGGGNGYTFGSGTRLTVV.

The J gene is TRBJ2-7, the V gene TRBV18; 11 bases match TRBD1. Looked up from germline, CDR1 is KGHSH and CDR2 is LQKENI. This CDR3 contains 16 residues. The V segment lost 3 bases and the J segment 1 base; nucleotides outside the gene matches: 5. Here the CDR3 DNA reads TGTGCCAGCTCACCCTCCGGGACAGGGGGGTCCTACGAGCAGTACTTC. Translation gives CASSPSGTGGSYEQYF. Looking up the rest from reference TRBV18 and TRBJ2-7 gives the full variable domain: NAGVMQNPRHLVRRRGQEARLRCSPMKGHSHVYWYRQLPEEGLKFMVYLQKENIIDESGMPKERFSAEFPKEGPSILRIQQVVRGDSAAYFCASSPSGTGGSYEQYFGPGTRLTVT.

This clone was detected a few times. One end of the junction fails to match germline, which may point to a read error. J is TRBJ1-2 and V is TRBV7-9; D is undetermined. Germline lookup yields CDR1 SEHNR and CDR2 FQNEAQ (reference sequence). CDR3 length: 15 amino acids. The CDR3 nucleotides are TGTTCCAGCAGCTCTTCCGGTCCTCTGGACTATGGCTACACCTTC. This translates into CSSSSSGPLDYGYTF.